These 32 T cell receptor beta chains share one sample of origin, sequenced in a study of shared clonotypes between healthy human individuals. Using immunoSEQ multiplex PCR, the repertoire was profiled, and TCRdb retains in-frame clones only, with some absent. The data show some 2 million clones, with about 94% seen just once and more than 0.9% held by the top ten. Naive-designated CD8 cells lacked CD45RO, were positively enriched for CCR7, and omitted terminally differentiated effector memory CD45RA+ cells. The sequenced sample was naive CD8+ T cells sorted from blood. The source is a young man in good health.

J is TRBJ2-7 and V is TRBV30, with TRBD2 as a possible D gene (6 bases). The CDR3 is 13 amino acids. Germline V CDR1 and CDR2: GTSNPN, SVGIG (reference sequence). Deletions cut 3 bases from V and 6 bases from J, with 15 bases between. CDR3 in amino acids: CAWSEAGISEQYF. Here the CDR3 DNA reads TGTGCCTGGAGCGAGGCGGGAATCTCCGAGCAGTACTTC.

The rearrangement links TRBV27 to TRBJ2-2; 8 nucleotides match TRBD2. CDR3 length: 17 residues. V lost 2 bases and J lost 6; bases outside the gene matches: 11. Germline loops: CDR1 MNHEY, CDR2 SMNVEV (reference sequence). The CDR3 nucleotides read TGTGCCAGCAGTTTAAGCTTCCGAGCGGGAGTTTCCGGGGAGCTGTTTTTT. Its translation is CASSLSFRAGVSGELFF.

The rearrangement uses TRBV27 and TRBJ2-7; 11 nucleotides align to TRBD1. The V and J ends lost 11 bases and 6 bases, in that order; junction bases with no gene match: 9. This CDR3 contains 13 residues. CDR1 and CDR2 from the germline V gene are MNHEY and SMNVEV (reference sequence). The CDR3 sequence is CAVRGTGGFEQYF. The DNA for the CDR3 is TGTGCCGTACGCGGGACAGGGGGGTTCGAGCAGTACTTC.

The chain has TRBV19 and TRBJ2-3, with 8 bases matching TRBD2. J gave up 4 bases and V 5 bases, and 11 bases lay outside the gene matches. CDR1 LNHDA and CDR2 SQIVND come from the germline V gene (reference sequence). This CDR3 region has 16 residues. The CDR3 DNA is TGTGCCAGTAGTCTAGGATCTGCGGGGGGTCCAGATACGCAGTATTTT. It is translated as CASSLGSAGGPDTQYF.

This CDR3 reads CASSLRASNTEAFF. The CDR3 DNA sequence: TGTGCCAGCAGCCTCCGGGCCTCGAACACTGAAGCTTTCTTT. The V gene is TRBV11-2, the J gene TRBJ1-1; no clear D. Trimming took off 5 bases at V and 1 base at J, with 11 bases between the two ends. The CDR3 totals 14 residues. Germline V CDR1 and CDR2: SGHAT, FQNNGV.

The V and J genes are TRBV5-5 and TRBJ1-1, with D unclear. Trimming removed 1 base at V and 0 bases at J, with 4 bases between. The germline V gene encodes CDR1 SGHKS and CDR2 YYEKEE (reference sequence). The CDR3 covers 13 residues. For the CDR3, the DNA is TGTGCCAGCAGCTTGTACCTGAACACTGAAGCTTTCTTT. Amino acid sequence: CASSLYLNTEAFF. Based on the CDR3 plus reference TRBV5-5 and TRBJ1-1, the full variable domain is DAGVTQSPTHLIKTRGQQVTLRCSPISGHKSVSWYQQVLGQGPQFIFQYYEKEERGRGNFPDRFSARQFPNYSSELNVNALLLGDSALYLCASSLYLNTEAFFGQGTRLTVV.

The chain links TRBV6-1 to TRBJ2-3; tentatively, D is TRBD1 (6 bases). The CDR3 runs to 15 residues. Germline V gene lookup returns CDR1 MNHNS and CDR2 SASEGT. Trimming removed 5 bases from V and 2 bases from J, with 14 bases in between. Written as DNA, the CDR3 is TGTGCCAGCAGTATCCCTTGGACAGCCACAGATACGCAGTATTTT. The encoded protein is CASSIPWTATDTQYF.

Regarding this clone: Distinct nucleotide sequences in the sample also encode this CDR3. The CDR3 sequence: CASSYQGSTEAFF. The CDR3 coding sequence is TGTGCCAGCAGTTATCAGGGTAGCACTGAAGCTTTCTTT. The chain is built from TRBV6-5 and TRBJ1-1; D is perhaps TRBD1 (5 bases). V was clipped by 3 bases and J by 4 bases, with 9 bases between them. Per the germline V gene, CDR1 is MNHEY and CDR2 is SVGAGI. The CDR3 contains 13 residues.

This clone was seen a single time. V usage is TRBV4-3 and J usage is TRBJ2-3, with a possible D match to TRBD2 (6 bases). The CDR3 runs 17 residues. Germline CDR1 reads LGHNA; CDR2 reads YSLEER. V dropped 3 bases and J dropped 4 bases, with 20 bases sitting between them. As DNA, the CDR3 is TGCGCCAGCAGCCATGCCTTAGGAGGGAGGCCCCCAGATACGCAGTATTTT. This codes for CASSHALGGRPPDTQYF.

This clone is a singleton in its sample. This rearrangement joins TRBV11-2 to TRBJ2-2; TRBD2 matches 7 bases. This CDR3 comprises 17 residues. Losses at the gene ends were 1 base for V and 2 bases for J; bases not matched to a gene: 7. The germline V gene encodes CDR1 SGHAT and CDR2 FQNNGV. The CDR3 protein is CASSLGPGLPNTGELFF. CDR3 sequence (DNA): TGTGCCAGCAGCTTAGGCCCGGGACTACCAAACACCGGGGAGCTGTTTTTT.

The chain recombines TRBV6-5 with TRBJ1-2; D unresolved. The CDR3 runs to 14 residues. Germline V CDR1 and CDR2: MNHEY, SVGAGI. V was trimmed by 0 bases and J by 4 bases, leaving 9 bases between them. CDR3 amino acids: CASSYSSPVYGYTF. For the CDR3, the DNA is TGTGCCAGCAGTTACTCGTCGCCAGTCTATGGCTACACCTTC.

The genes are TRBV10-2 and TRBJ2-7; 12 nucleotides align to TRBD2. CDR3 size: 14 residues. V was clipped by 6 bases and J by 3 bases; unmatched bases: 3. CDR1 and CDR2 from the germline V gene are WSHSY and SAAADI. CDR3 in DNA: TGCGCCAGCAGAGCGACTAGCGGGAGCTACGAGCAGTACTTC. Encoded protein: CASRATSGSYEQYF.

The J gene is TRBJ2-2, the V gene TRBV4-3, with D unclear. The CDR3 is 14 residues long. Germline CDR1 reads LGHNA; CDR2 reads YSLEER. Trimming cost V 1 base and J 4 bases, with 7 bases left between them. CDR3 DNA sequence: TGCGCCAGCAGCCAAGGGCGGTTCACCGGGGAGCTGTTTTTT. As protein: CASSQGRFTGELFF.

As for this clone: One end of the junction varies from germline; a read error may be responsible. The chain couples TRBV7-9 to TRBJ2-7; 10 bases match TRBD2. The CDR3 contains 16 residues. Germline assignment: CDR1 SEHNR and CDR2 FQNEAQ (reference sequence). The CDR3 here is CASSIATSGVSYEQYF. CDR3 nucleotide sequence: TGTGCCAGCAGCATAGCTACTAGCGGGGTCTCCTACGAGCAGTACTTC. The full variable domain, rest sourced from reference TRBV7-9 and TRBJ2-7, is DTGVSQNPRHKITKRGQNVTFRCDPISEHNRLYWYRQTLGQGPEFLTYFQNEAQLEKSRLLSDRFSAERPKGSFSTLEIQRTEQGDSAMYLCASSIATSGVSYEQYFGPGTRLTVT.

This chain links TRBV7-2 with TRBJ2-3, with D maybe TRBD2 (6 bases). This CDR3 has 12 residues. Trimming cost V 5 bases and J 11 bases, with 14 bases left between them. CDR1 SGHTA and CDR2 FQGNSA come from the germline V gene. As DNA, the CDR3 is TGTGCCAGCAGCCTTTCTAGCGAGGAGCAGTATTTT. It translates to CASSLSSEEQYF.

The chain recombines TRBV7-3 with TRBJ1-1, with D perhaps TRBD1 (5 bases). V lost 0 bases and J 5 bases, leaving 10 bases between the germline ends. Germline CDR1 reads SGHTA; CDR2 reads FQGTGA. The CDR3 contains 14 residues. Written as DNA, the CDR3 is TGTGCCAGCAGCTTAACGGGGGACTCGACTGAAGCTTTCTTT. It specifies CASSLTGDSTEAFF.

CDR3 bases: TGTGCCAGCAGCTTAACGTGGGAGATTGGAGATACGCAGTATTTT. Translated, it gives CASSLTWEIGDTQYF. The V gene is TRBV11-2, the J gene TRBJ2-3; perhaps TRBD2 as D (5 bases). The CDR3 consists of 15 residues. Deletions cut 2 bases from V and 5 bases from J, with 14 bases between. Looked up from germline, CDR1 is SGHAT and CDR2 is FQNNGV.

CDR3 amino acids: CASSLNYGGARYGYTF. The DNA for the CDR3 is TGTGCCAGCAGCTTAAACTATGGGGGGGCGCGGTATGGCTACACCTTC. The chain is built from TRBV7-8 and TRBJ1-2; possibly TRBD1 for D (6 bases). Germline assignment: CDR1 SGHVS and CDR2 FQNEAQ. The CDR3 contains 16 residues. V was trimmed by 2 bases and J by 5 bases, leaving 18 bases between them. Complete variable domain (other parts from reference TRBV7-8 and TRBJ1-2): GAGVSQSPRYKVAKRGQDVALRCDPISGHVSLFWYQQALGQGPEFLTYFQNEAQLDKSGLPSDRFFAERPEGSVSTLKIQRTQQEDSAVYLCASSLNYGGARYGYTFGSGTRLTVV.

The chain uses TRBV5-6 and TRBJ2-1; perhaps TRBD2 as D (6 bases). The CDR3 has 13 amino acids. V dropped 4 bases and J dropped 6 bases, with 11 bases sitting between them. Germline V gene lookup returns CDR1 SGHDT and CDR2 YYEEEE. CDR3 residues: CASSIGTPNEQFF. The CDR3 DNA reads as TGTGCCAGCAGCATTGGGACTCCCAATGAGCAGTTCTTC.

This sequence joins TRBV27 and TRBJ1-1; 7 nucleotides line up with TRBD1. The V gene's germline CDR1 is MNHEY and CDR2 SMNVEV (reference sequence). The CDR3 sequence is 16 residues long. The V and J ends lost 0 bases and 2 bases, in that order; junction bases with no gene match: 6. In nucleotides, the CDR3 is TGTGCCAGCAGTTTATCGGTCGGGACAGCCAACACTGAAGCTTTCTTT. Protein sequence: CASSLSVGTANTEAFF.

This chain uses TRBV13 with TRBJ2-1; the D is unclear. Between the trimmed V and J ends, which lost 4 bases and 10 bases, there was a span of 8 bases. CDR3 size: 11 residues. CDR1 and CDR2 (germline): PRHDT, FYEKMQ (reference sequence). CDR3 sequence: CASSSAQEQFF. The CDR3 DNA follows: TGTGCCAGCAGCTCTGCCCAGGAGCAGTTCTTC.

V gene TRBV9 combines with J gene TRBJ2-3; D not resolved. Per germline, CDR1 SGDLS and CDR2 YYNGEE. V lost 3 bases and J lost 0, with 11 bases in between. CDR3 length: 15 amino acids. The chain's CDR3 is CASSGGSGSTDTQYF. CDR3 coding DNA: TGTGCCAGCAGCGGTGGATCCGGGAGCACAGATACGCAGTATTTT.

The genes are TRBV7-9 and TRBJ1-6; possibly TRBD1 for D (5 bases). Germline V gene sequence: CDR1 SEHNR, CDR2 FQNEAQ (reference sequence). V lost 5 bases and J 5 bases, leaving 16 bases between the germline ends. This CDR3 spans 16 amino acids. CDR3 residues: CASSQNSAGNNSPLHF. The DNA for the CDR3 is TGTGCCAGCAGCCAAAACTCCGCAGGGAATAATTCACCCCTCCACTTT.

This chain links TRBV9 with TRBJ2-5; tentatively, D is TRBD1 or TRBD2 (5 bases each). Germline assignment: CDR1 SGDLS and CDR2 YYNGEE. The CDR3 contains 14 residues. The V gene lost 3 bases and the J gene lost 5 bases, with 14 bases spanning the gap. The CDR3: CASSEKGRGETQYF. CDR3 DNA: TGTGCCAGCAGCGAGAAGGGGAGAGGGGAGACCCAGTACTTC.

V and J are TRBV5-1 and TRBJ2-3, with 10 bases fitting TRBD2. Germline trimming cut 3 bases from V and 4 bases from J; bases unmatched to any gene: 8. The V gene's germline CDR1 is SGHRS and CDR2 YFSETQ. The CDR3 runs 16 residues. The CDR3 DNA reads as TGCGCCAGCAGCTCCCTACCTAGCGGGGGTGCAGATACGCAGTATTTT. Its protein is CASSSLPSGGADTQYF.

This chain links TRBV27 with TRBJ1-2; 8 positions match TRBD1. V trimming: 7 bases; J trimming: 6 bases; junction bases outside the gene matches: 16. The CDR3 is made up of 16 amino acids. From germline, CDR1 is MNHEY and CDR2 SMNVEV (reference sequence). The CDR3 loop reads CASTTTGVLHEDGYTF. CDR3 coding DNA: TGTGCCAGCACCACGACAGGGGTTCTGCATGAGGATGGCTACACCTTC.

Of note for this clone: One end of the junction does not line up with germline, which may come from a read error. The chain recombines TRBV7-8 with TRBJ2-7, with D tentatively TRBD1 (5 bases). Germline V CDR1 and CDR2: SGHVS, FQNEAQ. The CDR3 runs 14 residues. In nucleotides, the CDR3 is TGTGCCAGCACCTTATACGACAGTCCCTACGAGCAGTACTTC. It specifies CASTLYDSPYEQYF.

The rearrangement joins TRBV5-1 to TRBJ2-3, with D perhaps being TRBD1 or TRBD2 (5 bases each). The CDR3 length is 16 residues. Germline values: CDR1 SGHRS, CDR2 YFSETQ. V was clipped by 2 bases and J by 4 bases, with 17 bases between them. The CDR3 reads CASSFVWDLGADTQYF. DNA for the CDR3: TGCGCCAGCAGCTTCGTGTGGGACCTTGGCGCAGATACGCAGTATTTT.

Written as DNA, the CDR3 is TGCGCCAGCAGCAATCGGATCCGGGACGAAGCTTTCTTT. Encoded protein: CASSNRIRDEAFF. This rearrangement joins TRBV4-1 to TRBJ1-1, with D perhaps matching TRBD1 (5 bases). Germline assignment: CDR1 MGHRA and CDR2 YSYEKL. CDR3 length equals 13 residues. V lost 5 bases to trimming and J lost 8 bases, with 15 bases between them.

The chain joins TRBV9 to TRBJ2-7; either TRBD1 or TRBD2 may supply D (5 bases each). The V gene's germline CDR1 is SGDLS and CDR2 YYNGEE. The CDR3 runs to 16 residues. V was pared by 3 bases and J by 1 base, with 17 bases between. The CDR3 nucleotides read TGTGCCAGCAGCGCGTCAGGGACCCTATCGTCCTACGAGCAGTACTTC. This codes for CASSASGTLSSYEQYF.

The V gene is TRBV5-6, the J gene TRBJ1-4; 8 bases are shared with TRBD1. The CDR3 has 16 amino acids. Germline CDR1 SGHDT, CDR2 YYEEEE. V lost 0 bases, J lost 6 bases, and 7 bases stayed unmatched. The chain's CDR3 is CASSLVGAGGDEKLFF. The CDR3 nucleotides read TGTGCCAGCAGCTTGGTGGGGGCAGGGGGCGATGAAAAACTGTTTTTT.

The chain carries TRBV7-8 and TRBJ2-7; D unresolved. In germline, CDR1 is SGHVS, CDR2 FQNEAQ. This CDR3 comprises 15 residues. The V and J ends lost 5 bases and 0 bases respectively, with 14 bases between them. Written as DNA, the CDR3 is TGTGCCAGCAGCCCCACTGGATTTGACTCCTACGAGCAGTACTTC. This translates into CASSPTGFDSYEQYF. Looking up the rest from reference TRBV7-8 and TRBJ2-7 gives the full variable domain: GAGVSQSPRYKVAKRGQDVALRCDPISGHVSLFWYQQALGQGPEFLTYFQNEAQLDKSGLPSDRFFAERPEGSVSTLKIQRTQQEDSAVYLCASSPTGFDSYEQYFGPGTRLTVT.